This is a list of T cell receptor beta chains from one sample in a study of blood T cell repertoires in COVID-19. Using immunoSEQ multiplex PCR, the repertoire was profiled, and TCRdb retains in-frame clones only, with some absent. The sample has about 220,000 clones; around four fifths are singletons. Sequencing was performed on peripheral blood. The origin of the receptors is a man aged 30 to 39 with active or convalescent COVID-19. The CDR3 runs from the conserved cysteine through the conserved F or W. Each record gives: V gene, D gene, J gene, clone size, CDR3 DNA, CDR3 protein. D genes are given only for firm matches. Size is omitted from some rows. Given values are once, few, many or a class for expanded clones.

TRBV25-1	TRBD1	TRBJ1-5	once	TGTGCCAGCAGTGAAAGTCAGGGGGTAAATCAGCCCCAGCATTTT	CASSESQGVNQPQHF
TRBV27	TRBD1	TRBJ1-1	once	TGTGCCAGCAGTTCCCGGACAGGGACCCTTTCCACTGAAGCTTTCTTT	CASSSRTGTLSTEAFF
TRBV25-1	.	TRBJ1-2	.	TGTGCCAGCAGTCCCCAGGGGCACTATGGCTACACCTTC	CASSPQGHYGYTF
TRBV29-1	.	TRBJ2-7	.	TGCAGCGTTGTGACGGGAGATCGAGGCGAGCAGTACTTC	CSVVTGDRGEQYF
TRBV20-1	.	TRBJ2-1	.	TGCAGTGCTAGTAGCGAGGGGGCCTACAATGAGCAGTTCTTC	CSASSEGAYNEQFF
TRBV11-2	.	TRBJ2-1	.	TGTGCCAGCAGCTTAGATTTCGGCAATGAGCAGTTCTTC	CASSLDFGNEQFF
TRBV6-2/TRBV6-3	.	TRBJ1-5	.	TGTGCCAGCAGTTACCCCCTATTGTCCGGTTCGCGCAATCAGCCCCAGCATTTT	CASSYPLLSGSRNQPQHF
TRBV28	.	TRBJ1-5	.	TGTGCCAGCAGTTTCAGGGCGGCTCAGCCCCAGCATTTT	CASSFRAAQPQHF
TRBV7-9	.	TRBJ2-3	.	TGTGCCAGCAGCTTGAACGGGAGAGGAGATACGCAGTATTTT	CASSLNGRGDTQYF
TRBV7-8	.	TRBJ1-1	once	TGTGCCAGCAGCTTAAAAGGGGACTTACCGGGGACTGAAGCTTTCTTT	CASSLKGDLPGTEAFF
TRBV6-7	.	TRBJ2-7	.	TGTGCCAGCAGTTACTCGATCGGTCAGCGCCTCTCCTACGAGCAGTACTTC	CASSYSIGQRLSYEQYF
TRBV5-1	TRBD2	TRBJ2-2	.	TGCGCCAGCAGCTTGCCGGGGGGAAACACCGGGGAGCTGTTTTTT	CASSLPGGNTGELFF
TRBV9	.	TRBJ2-1	.	TGTGCCAGCAGCGTTCAGGGGAATAACTACAATGAGCAGTTCTTC	CASSVQGNNYNEQFF
TRBV5-1	TRBD2	TRBJ2-3	.	TGCGCCAGCAGCTTGGGCGGGACTAGCGGGATTGATACGCAGTATTTT	CASSLGGTSGIDTQYF
TRBV5-1	TRBD2	TRBJ2-5	.	TGCGCCAGCAGCGTGACTAGCGGCCAAGAGACCCAGTACTTC	CASSVTSGQETQYF
TRBV7-2	TRBD2	TRBJ2-7	.	TGTGCCAGCAGCTTAGTATCGCTAGCGGGGGGCTCCGAATGGTACGAGCAGTACTTC	CASSLVSLAGGSEWYEQYF
TRBV29-1	.	TRBJ1-1	once	TGCAGCGTACAGAGTATGAACACTGAAGCTTTCTTT	CSVQSMNTEAFF
TRBV6-5	.	TRBJ1-1	once	TGTGCCAGCATCCAGGGGCCGAACACTGAAGCTTTCTTT	CASIQGPNTEAFF
TRBV7-2	TRBD1	TRBJ2-7	.	TGTGCCAGCAGCTTAGGACAGGGGGCGGGCTACGAGCAGTACTTC	CASSLGQGAGYEQYF
TRBV30	.	TRBJ1-2	.	TGTGCCTGGGAGTTCGGGGGGGGCTACACCTTC	CAWEFGGGYTF
TRBV7-2	.	TRBJ2-2	few	TGTGCCAGCAGCCCCGGAAAGGTCCCTCGAGGAGGAACCGGGGAGCTGTTTTTT	CASSPGKVPRGGTGELFF
TRBV5-4	.	TRBJ2-3	.	TGTGCCAGCAGCTTGCCGGGGAGATTATCAGATACGCAGTATTTT	CASSLPGRLSDTQYF
TRBV6-5	TRBD2	TRBJ2-1	.	TGTGCCAGTAGAGGTGCGGGAGGGGGCGATGAGCAGTTCTTC	CASRGAGGGDEQFF
TRBV4-1	TRBD1	TRBJ1-4	few	TGCGCCAGCAGCCACAACCCCCGGGACAGGGGGTTTGAAAAACTGTTTTTT	CASSHNPRDRGFEKLFF
TRBV12-3/TRBV12-4	.	TRBJ1-2	.	TGTGCCAGCAGTTTAACCCCCGTGGAGGGCTACACCTTC	CASSLTPVEGYTF
TRBV10-3	.	TRBJ1-5	.	TGTGCCATCAGCAGACAGGGCAATCAGCCCCAGCATTTT	CAISRQGNQPQHF
TRBV7-2	.	TRBJ2-7	.	TGTGCCAGCAGTCCAATTAGGGGCGCCTACGAGCAGTACTTC	CASSPIRGAYEQYF
TRBV5-1	TRBD1	TRBJ1-2	.	TGCGCCAGCAGCCGACCTGGGCAGGGGGGCTATGGCTACACCTTC	CASSRPGQGGYGYTF
TRBV29-1	.	TRBJ2-3	.	TGCAGCGTTGGATACAGGGCCGAATACCCTAGCACAGATACGCAGTATTTT	CSVGYRAEYPSTDTQYF
TRBV2	TRBD1	TRBJ2-7	.	TGTGCCACCCAGGGGGCTAACCCCCTGGGGGAGCAGTACTTC	CATQGANPLGEQYF
TRBV9	.	TRBJ2-3	.	TGTGCCAGCAGCGTAGGAATGTTAGGCGGGGGCCGTAGCACAGATACGCAGTATTTT	CASSVGMLGGGRSTDTQYF
TRBV12-2	.	TRBJ1-2	few	TGTGCAAGTCGCTTAAACAGTGGTTTTAACTATGGCTACACCTTC	CASRLNSGFNYGYTF
TRBV7-9	TRBD1	TRBJ1-2	.	TGTGCCAGCAGCCACCGGACAGGGCGGTATGGCTACACCTTC	CASSHRTGRYGYTF
TRBV7-6	TRBD2	TRBJ2-2	.	TGTGCCAGCCAACTAGCGGGGGGGAGCACCGGGGAGCTGTTTTTT	CASQLAGGSTGELFF
TRBV6-5	TRBD2	TRBJ2-6	once	TGTGCCAGCGTTCCGGGGGGAACTGGGGCCAACGTCCTGACTTTC	CASVPGGTGANVLTF
TRBV13	TRBD1	TRBJ1-1	few	TGTGCCAGCAGCTGGGGTAAGGGGGCAACTGAAGCTTTCTTT	CASSWGKGATEAFF
TRBV3-1/TRBV3-2	.	TRBJ2-5	.	TGTGCCAGCAGCTCGAGGGCGGCCCAAGAGACCCAGTACTTC	CASSSRAAQETQYF
TRBV6-2/TRBV6-3	TRBD2	TRBJ2-3	.	TGTGCCAGCAGTTACATACCCGGGACTAGCGGGGGCGCCGGCACAGATACGCAGTATTTT	CASSYIPGTSGGAGTDTQYF
TRBV7-2	.	TRBJ2-7	.	TGTGCCAGCAGCTTAGAGAGACCTAGCTCCTACGAGCAGTACTTC	CASSLERPSSYEQYF
TRBV28	TRBD1	TRBJ1-5	.	TGTGCCAGCAGACCTCGTGGACAGGGGGATAGCAATCAGCCCCAGCATTTT	CASRPRGQGDSNQPQHF
TRBV28	.	TRBJ1-5	once	TGTGCCAGCAGTTCGACGGACTATAGCAATCAGCCCCAGCATTTT	CASSSTDYSNQPQHF
TRBV27	TRBD1	TRBJ2-6	.	TGTGCCAGCAGTTTCCAGGGGGCAGGGGGGGCCAACGTCCTGACTTTC	CASSFQGAGGANVLTF
TRBV7-9	.	TRBJ2-1	.	TGTGCCAGCAGCCGCTGGGAGGCCGGTAATGAGCAGTTCTTC	CASSRWEAGNEQFF
TRBV10-3	TRBD2	TRBJ2-1	.	TGTGCCATCAGTGAGTCGATAGCTAGCGGGAGGTCCCAGTTCTTC	CAISESIASGRSQFF